This T cell receptor beta chain originates from a study of T cell repertoires in cytomegalovirus infection. Study in general: Public signatures in TCR beta pointed to CMV infection and matching HLA type. Points from the study as a whole: CMV-specific TCR beta clonotypes restricted by HLA-C dominated the ex vivo response.

CDR1 and CDR2 from the germline V gene are MDHEN and SYDVKM. The CDR3 sequence is 12 residues long. Points on this clonotype: Its matching antigen is unknown. Mismatch with germline at one junction end may stem from a read error.

TCRdb processed the reads anew with MiXCR; each CDR3 protein has one entry. The sample carries some 440,000 distinct CDR3 sequences, roughly 30% recorded once. The chain carries TRBV28 and TRBJ1-2; the D gene is possibly TRBD1 (6 bases). The clonotype originates from a human donor in good health (CMV status not recorded). Some clones in this sample may be carry-over from other donors' samples. The sequenced material came from PBMCs. DNA for the CDR3: TGTACCAGCACAGGGTGGGCCTATGGCTACACCTTC. Translated: CTSTGWAYGYTF.